The 18 T cell receptor beta chains below come from one sample, sequenced in a study of blood T cell repertoires in COVID-19. Method: immunoSEQ multiplex PCR; TCRdb's copy keeps in-frame clones and lacks some. The sample has tens of thousands of clones; about 79% are singletons. What was sequenced was peripheral blood. All receptors derive from a woman in her sixties with acute or convalescent COVID-19.

This clone was found once. The V gene is TRBV7-2, the J gene TRBJ1-2, with no clear D. The CDR3 length is 13 residues. Germline V gives CDR1 SGHTA, CDR2 FQGNSA. Trimming cost V 6 bases and J 8 bases, with 16 bases left between them. CDR3 sequence reads: CASSPGGSRGYTF. The CDR3 DNA reads TGTGCCAGCAGTCCAGGCGGGAGTAGGGGCTACACCTTC.

The chain carries TRBV9 and TRBJ2-5; 10 bases fit TRBD1. The CDR3 covers 17 residues. V trimming: 7 bases; J trimming: 5 bases; junction bases outside the gene matches: 17. Germline V gene sequence: CDR1 SGDLS, CDR2 YYNGEE. The CDR3 spells CASHRKESGQGQETQYF. The DNA for the CDR3 is TGTGCCAGCCACCGGAAGGAATCGGGACAGGGGCAGGAGACCCAGTACTTC.

As DNA, the CDR3 is TGTGCCAGCAGGAACGCGGACAGGGCCGAAGCTTTCTTT. Amino acid sequence: CASRNADRAEAFF. The V call is TRBV28, the J call TRBJ1-1; 8 nucleotides align to TRBD1. The germline gives CDR1 MDHEN, CDR2 SYDVKM. V lost 6 bases, J lost 8 bases, and 8 bases stayed unmatched. This CDR3 is 13 amino acids long.

This chain connects TRBV3-1 (or the pseudogene TRBV3-2) to TRBJ1-3; D possibly corresponds to TRBD1 (5 bases). This CDR3 region has 15 residues. V lost 4 bases to trimming and J lost 6 bases, with 16 bases between them. Germline CDR1 reads LGHDT; CDR2 reads YNNKEL (reference sequence). CDR3 residues: CASSPEGPGKNTIYF. Here the CDR3 DNA reads TGTGCCAGCAGCCCGGAGGGTCCAGGGAAAAACACCATATATTTT.

This clone was seen just once. The rearrangement uses TRBV18 and TRBJ2-7; the D gene is possibly TRBD1 (5 bases). Germline V gene sequence: CDR1 KGHSH, CDR2 LQKENI. V was clipped by 3 bases and J by 2 bases, with 8 bases between them. This CDR3 has 13 residues. CDR3 amino acids: CASSPRQPYEQYF. The CDR3 DNA follows: TGTGCCAGCTCACCGCGACAGCCCTACGAGCAGTACTTC.

This rearrangement joins TRBV19 to TRBJ1-5; D gene ambiguous. V lost 1 base to trimming and J lost 1 base, with 5 bases between them. The CDR3 consists of 14 residues. CDR1 is LNHDA and CDR2 is SQIVND in the germline V gene (reference sequence). The CDR3 nucleotides read TGTGCCAGTAGTATAGTCGGGAGCAATCAGCCCCAGCATTTT. It encodes CASSIVGSNQPQHF. The full variable domain, with the rest looked up from reference TRBV19 and TRBJ1-5, is DGGITQSPKYLFRKEGQNVTLSCEQNLNHDAMYWYRQDPGQGLRLIYYSQIVNDFQKGDIAEGYSVSREKKESFPLTVTSAQKNPTAFYLCASSIVGSNQPQHFGDGTRLSIL.

The chain has TRBV3-1 (or the pseudogene TRBV3-2) and TRBJ1-1; weak D call: TRBD1 (6 bases). Deletions cut 4 bases from V and 11 bases from J, with 20 bases between. The CDR3 sequence is 14 residues long. Germline loops: CDR1 LGHDT, CDR2 YNNKEL (reference sequence). CDR3: CASSPRGSATGAFF. As DNA, the CDR3 is TGTGCCAGCAGCCCCCGTGGATCCGCCACAGGGGCTTTCTTT.

This clone was seen once. V gene TRBV6-5 combines with J gene TRBJ2-1, with 7 bases matching TRBD2. The germline V gene encodes CDR1 MNHEY and CDR2 SVGAGI. The CDR3 has 14 amino acids. The junction had 6 bases not matched to a gene; V was cut back by 6 bases and J by 4 bases. The CDR3 sequence: CASRAGVEYNEQFF. In nucleotides, the CDR3 is TGTGCCAGCAGGGCGGGGGTAGAGTACAATGAGCAGTTCTTC.

The chain combines TRBV15 with TRBJ1-1; D might be TRBD1 (5 bases). CDR1 and CDR2 (germline): LNHNV, YYDKDF (reference sequence). Trimming left V 2 bases short and J 1 base short, with 26 bases between. The CDR3 is 20 residues long. The CDR3 sequence is CATSRPRYRQRANQNTEAFF. The CDR3 nucleotides are TGTGCCACCAGCAGACCCCGATACCGACAGCGGGCCAATCAGAACACTGAAGCTTTCTTT.

The chain recombines TRBV10-2 with TRBJ1-4; possibly TRBD1 for D (6 bases). The CDR3 is 14 amino acids. Trimming took 6 bases from V and 4 from J, leaving 12 bases between them. CDR1 WSHSY and CDR2 SAAADI come from the germline V gene. CDR3 bases: TGCGCCAGCAGGAGAAAGGGGGATAATGAAAAACTGTTTTTT. Translating gives CASRRKGDNEKLFF.

The rearrangement links TRBV12-5 to TRBJ2-7; 7 positions agree with TRBD1. The CDR3 sequence is 14 residues long. Unmatched junction bases numbered 5, after V lost 6 bases and J lost 0 bases. CDR1 is LGHNT, CDR2 FRNRAP, per germline. This CDR3 is CASGPRTGSYEQYF. The CDR3 DNA is TGTGCTAGTGGCCCTCGGACAGGCTCCTACGAGCAGTACTTC.

The CDR3 region is CASSVDILAGGEQYF. The CDR3 DNA reads TGTGCCAGCAGCGTAGATATCCTAGCGGGGGGCGAGCAGTACTTC. The chain is built from TRBV9 and TRBJ2-7; 11 nucleotides line up with TRBD2. The germline gives CDR1 SGDLS, CDR2 YYNGEE. The CDR3 is 15 amino acids. The ends lost 0 bases at V and 6 bases at J; junction bases unmatched: 5.

The gene calls are TRBV6-5 and TRBJ2-1; no clear D. Germline lookup yields CDR1 MNHEY and CDR2 SVGAGI. V dropped 4 bases and J dropped 10 bases, with 20 bases sitting between them. This CDR3 has 15 amino acids. Written as DNA, the CDR3 is TGTGCCAGCAGTTCACCCGCTTCAAGACCGAGGGAGCAGTTCTTC. Amino acid sequence: CASSSPASRPREQFF.

The V call is TRBV20-1, the J call TRBJ2-1, with D possibly matching TRBD2 (6 bases). From germline, CDR1 is DFQATT and CDR2 SNEGSKA (reference sequence). V dropped 4 bases and J dropped 16 bases, with 17 bases sitting between them. This CDR3 comprises 11 residues. The CDR3 spells CSAIPGGIQFF. The CDR3, as DNA: TGCAGTGCTATACCAGGAGGGATTCAATTCTTC.

In this sample, this clone turned up a few times. The J gene is TRBJ1-2, the V gene TRBV14, with a tentative D call TRBD1 (6 bases). The V gene lost 4 bases and the J gene lost 8 bases, with 14 bases spanning the gap. Germline V gives CDR1 SGHDN, CDR2 FVKESK. This CDR3 comprises 13 residues. CDR3 protein: CASSPDRTGGYTF. CDR3 nucleotides: TGTGCCAGCAGCCCGGACAGAACCGGCGGCTACACCTTC.

This clone was observed a handful of times. The chain carries TRBV3-1 (or the pseudogene TRBV3-2) and TRBJ2-2; D might be TRBD1 (5 bases). Trimming shortened V by 3 bases and J by 1 base, and 6 bases separated the two germline ends. Germline assignment: CDR1 LGHDT and CDR2 YNNKEL (reference sequence). CDR3 length: 14 residues. As DNA, the CDR3 is TGTGCCAGCAGCCACGGACAGAACACCGGGGAGCTGTTTTTT. Translation gives CASSHGQNTGELFF.

V and J are TRBV5-8 and TRBJ1-1; tentatively, D is TRBD1 (5 bases). This CDR3 is built from 14 residues. The V and J ends lost 4 bases and 1 base respectively, with 11 bases between them. Germline V gene sequence: CDR1 SGHTS, CDR2 YDEGEE. The CDR3 is CASSPREANTEAFF. For the CDR3, the DNA is TGTGCCAGCAGCCCCAGGGAGGCGAACACTGAAGCTTTCTTT.

This clone was counted a few times. V gene TRBV30 combines with J gene TRBJ2-5; 7 bases match TRBD1. This CDR3 has 15 residues. Losses at the gene ends were 2 bases for V and 4 bases for J; bases not matched to a gene: 10. The germline V gene encodes CDR1 GTSNPN and CDR2 SVGIG (reference sequence). Here the CDR3 reads CAWSRDRVGGETQYF. As DNA, the CDR3 is TGTGCCTGGAGTCGCGACAGGGTCGGTGGAGAGACCCAGTACTTC.